This entry lists 30 T cell receptor beta chains sequenced from one sample in a study of identical twins. TCRdb recomputed calls from the 5' RACE reads with MiXCR, one row per CDR3 protein. The sample lists about 520,000 distinct CDR3 sequences, less than 25% seen once, with about 0.91% in the top ten. Separately, the same data were catalogued under a study of T cells expressing NK-cell markers.

Sequenced input: CD4+ T cells sorted from blood. These receptors all come from a woman under 30 in good health.

The chain employs TRBV24-1 and TRBJ2-5; D is uncertain. V was clipped by 2 bases and J by 6 bases, with 12 bases between them. Germline-derived CDR1 and CDR2 are KGHDR and SFDVKD. CDR3 length equals 14 residues. The CDR3 region has the DNA TGTGCCACCAGTGATTCCCCCCCATCCAAGACCCAGTACTTC. Translation gives CATSDSPPSKTQYF.

This clonotype has more than one count but fewer than ten. The V gene is TRBV20-1, the J gene TRBJ2-2, with D possibly matching TRBD2 (5 bases). V was clipped by 0 bases and J by 7 bases, with 12 bases between them. The CDR3 spans 14 residues. Per germline, CDR1 DFQATT and CDR2 SNEGSKA (reference sequence). CDR3 loop: CSARDQRGIGELFF. The CDR3 region has the DNA TGCAGTGCTAGAGATCAACGGGGTATCGGGGAGCTGTTTTTT.

This chain connects TRBV28 to TRBJ2-2; either TRBD1 or TRBD2 may fit D (5 bases each). V gave up 7 bases and J gave up 1 base, with 10 bases separating them. CDR3 length: 14 amino acids. CDR1 is MDHEN and CDR2 is SYDVKM in the germline V gene. CDR3 coding DNA: TGTGCCAGCAAGGGGAGTCTGAACACCGGGGAGCTGTTTTTT. This codes for CASKGSLNTGELFF. The variable domain in full, with the rest retrieved from reference TRBV28 and TRBJ2-2, is DVKVTQSSRYLVKRTGEKVFLECVQDMDHENMFWYRQDPGLGLRLIYFSYDVKMKEKGDIPEGYSVSREKKERFSLILESASTNQTSMYLCASKGSLNTGELFFGEGSRLTVL.

V gene TRBV3-1 combines with J gene TRBJ2-7; D uncertain. This CDR3 comprises 13 residues. Germline V lookup: CDR1 LGHDT, CDR2 YNNKEL (reference sequence). Trimming cost V 1 base and J 7 bases, with 11 bases left between them. CDR3 residues: CASSQGRNVEQYF. CDR3 bases: TGTGCCAGCAGCCAAGGTCGGAATGTAGAGCAGTACTTC.

The V call is TRBV10-3, the J call TRBJ1-2; D may be TRBD1 (6 bases). Germline V gene data show CDR1 as ENHRY and CDR2 as SYGVKD. The CDR3 totals 12 residues. Trimming left V 6 bases short and J 3 bases short, with 8 bases between. CDR3 loop: CAIRGADYGYTF. The CDR3 DNA is TGTGCCATCAGGGGGGCCGACTATGGCTACACCTTC.

A few counts support this clonotype. The V gene is TRBV14, the J gene TRBJ2-7, with a possible D match to TRBD1 (5 bases). CDR3 length: 14 amino acids. The V end was cut by 10 bases, the J end by 0 bases, with 16 bases between. Germline V gene sequence: CDR1 SGHDN, CDR2 FVKESK. CDR3 residues: CATAPLGLSYEQYF. The CDR3 DNA reads as TGTGCCACCGCGCCCTTGGGGCTCTCCTACGAGCAGTACTTC.

V and J are TRBV7-2 and TRBJ2-1; D perhaps matches TRBD1 (6 bases). V was pared by 9 bases and J by 15 bases, with 21 bases between. This CDR3 has 12 amino acids. The germline V gene encodes CDR1 SGHTA and CDR2 FQGNSA. CDR3 nucleotide sequence: TGTGCCAGGAGCCCCGGGACACCAATAACGTTCTTC. It is translated as CARSPGTPITFF.

This clonotype was seen at least ten times. The chain uses TRBV15 and TRBJ2-1; 7 bases are shared with TRBD1. Germline CDR1 is LNHNV and CDR2 is YYDKDF (reference sequence). The CDR3 runs 15 residues. Trimming removed 4 bases from V and 1 base from J; junction bases left unmatched: 4. The CDR3 sequence is CATSKGADSYNEQFF. The CDR3 DNA reads as TGTGCCACCAGCAAGGGGGCGGATTCCTACAATGAGCAGTTCTTC.

This clonotype has just a few counts. The J gene is TRBJ2-1, the V gene TRBV7-3, with 14 bases identical to TRBD2. J gave up 10 bases and V 4 bases, and 9 bases lay outside the gene matches. CDR1 is SGHTA and CDR2 is FQGTGA in the germline V gene. The CDR3 has 16 amino acids. In DNA, the CDR3 is TGTGCCAGCAGCTCCTCGGGACTAGCGGGGGAAACCGAGCAGTTCTTC. Its protein is CASSSSGLAGETEQFF.

In its sample, this clonotype was seen many times. V and J are TRBV7-2 and TRBJ2-1; the D gene is possibly TRBD2 (6 bases). The CDR3 is 15 residues long. Trimming took off 1 base at V and 4 bases at J, with 11 bases between the two ends. Germline loops: CDR1 SGHTA, CDR2 FQGNSA. This CDR3 reads CASSLGVAAYNEQFF. The CDR3 region has the DNA TGTGCCAGCAGCTTAGGGGTAGCGGCTTACAATGAGCAGTTCTTC.

The V call is TRBV20-1, the J call TRBJ2-7, with D uncertain. This CDR3 has 13 amino acids. In germline, CDR1 is DFQATT, CDR2 SNEGSKA (reference sequence). With 3 bases removed from V and 0 bases from J, the gap between germline ends came to 9 bases. CDR3: CSASFPVSYEQYF. In nucleotides, the CDR3 is TGCAGTGCTAGCTTCCCGGTCTCCTACGAGCAGTACTTC.

The V gene is TRBV24-1, the J gene TRBJ2-1; D perhaps matches TRBD2 (5 bases). Trimming left V 5 bases short and J 9 bases short, with 13 bases between. Per germline, CDR1 KGHDR and CDR2 SFDVKD. CDR3 length: 13 residues. The CDR3 loop reads CATSVAGVGEQFF. As DNA, the CDR3 is TGTGCCACCAGTGTAGCCGGGGTGGGTGAGCAGTTCTTC.

This chain joins TRBV7-3 and TRBJ2-6, with D perhaps TRBD1 (6 bases). This CDR3 is 20 amino acids long. V shed 1 base and J shed 1 base, with 20 bases lying between them. Germline V lookup: CDR1 SGHTA, CDR2 FQGTGA. The CDR3 loop is CASSLRPSGATASGANVLTF. CDR3 in DNA: TGTGCCAGCAGCTTAAGACCATCAGGGGCCACAGCGTCTGGGGCCAACGTCCTGACTTTC. Full variable domain (rest looked up from reference TRBV7-3 and TRBJ2-6): GAGVSQTPSNKVTEKGKYVELRCDPISGHTALYWYRQSLGQGPEFLIYFQGTGAADDSGLPNDRFFAVRPEGSVSTLKIQRTERGDSAVYLCASSLRPSGATASGANVLTFGAGSRLTVL.

This clonotype has ten or more counts. The J gene is TRBJ2-3, the V gene TRBV7-2; D unclear. The V gene's germline CDR1 is SGHTA and CDR2 FQGNSA. The CDR3 is 16 residues long. The germline V and J ends were trimmed by 5 bases and 0 bases, with 15 bases remaining between them. The CDR3 spells CASSKQSDLSTDTQYF. The DNA for the CDR3 is TGTGCCAGCAGCAAACAAAGCGACCTAAGCACAGATACGCAGTATTTT.

The chain carries TRBV4-3 and TRBJ2-3, with no clear D. The CDR3 is 15 residues long. The germline gives CDR1 LGHNA, CDR2 YSLEER. Trimming shortened V by 0 bases and J by 6 bases, and 13 bases separated the two germline ends. The CDR3 DNA reads TGCGCCAGCAGCCAAGAAAAGACCGCCCAGGATACGCAGTATTTT. This codes for CASSQEKTAQDTQYF.

This clonotype was counted at least ten times. CDR3 nucleotide sequence: TGCGCCAGCCAAGGCAGGGGGGTGTACAATGAGCAGTTCTTC. Translation: CASQGRGVYNEQFF. The J gene is TRBJ2-1, the V gene TRBV5-1; tentatively, D is TRBD1 (7 bases). CDR1 SGHRS and CDR2 YFSETQ come from the germline V gene. The CDR3 extends over 14 amino acids. Trimming took off 7 bases at V and 4 bases at J, with 15 bases between the two ends.

V is TRBV6-1 and J is TRBJ2-1; D is undetermined. The CDR3 is 12 amino acids. V lost 7 bases, J lost 5 bases, and 9 bases lay in between. Per germline, CDR1 MNHNS and CDR2 SASEGT. CDR3 protein: CASKASHNEQFF. CDR3 nucleotides: TGTGCCAGCAAGGCTAGTCACAATGAGCAGTTCTTC.

The chain links TRBV9 to TRBJ2-1, with 8 bases that match TRBD2. The germline CDR1 and CDR2 sequences are SGDLS and YYNGEE. This CDR3 has 16 residues. J gave up 2 bases and V 0 bases, and 4 bases lay outside the gene matches. CDR3 amino acids: CASSVAGSGAYNEQFF. For the CDR3, the DNA is TGTGCCAGCAGCGTAGCTGGTAGCGGGGCCTACAATGAGCAGTTCTTC.

This clonotype has just a few counts. This chain uses TRBV5-6 with TRBJ2-3, with 8 bases aligning to TRBD2. Trimming cost V 4 bases and J 4 bases; bases outside gene matches: 8. Germline CDR1 SGHDT, CDR2 YYEEEE. CDR3 length: 15 residues. CDR3 nucleotides: TGTGCCAGCAGCCGGGGGGGGAGTGGCGCAGATACGCAGTATTTT. This sequence encodes CASSRGGSGADTQYF.

The gene calls are TRBV5-1 and TRBJ1-2, with 7 bases identical to TRBD1. V shed 4 bases and J 7 bases; nucleotides not matched to a gene: 10. This CDR3 comprises 14 residues. CDR1 is SGHRS and CDR2 is YFSETQ in the germline V gene. CDR3 sequence (DNA): TGCGCCAGCAGCCGACAGGGAGAGGGCGGTGGCTACACCTTC. Translating it yields CASSRQGEGGGYTF.

This clonotype came up a few times. J is TRBJ2-1 and V is TRBV29-1; 7 positions match TRBD2. Germline CDR1 reads SQVTM; CDR2 reads ANQGSEA. V lost 5 bases, J lost 1 base, and 8 bases stayed unmatched. The CDR3 consists of 15 residues. The CDR3 coding sequence is TGCAGCGTTCCCAGGGCGGGGGTATCCTACAATGAGCAGTTCTTC. This gives the protein CSVPRAGVSYNEQFF.

This clonotype was observed many times. V is TRBV12-3 or TRBV12-4 and J is TRBJ1-1; no clear D. The CDR3 has 13 residues. Trimming removed 5 bases at V and 1 base at J, with 8 bases between. CDR3 residues: CASSIVRNTEAFF. CDR3 DNA sequence: TGTGCCAGCAGTATCGTCCGGAACACTGAAGCTTTCTTT.

This clonotype was counted ten times or more. The rearrangement links TRBV20-1 to TRBJ2-5; 7 bases align to TRBD1. CDR3 size: 14 residues. Germline values: CDR1 DFQATT, CDR2 SNEGSKA (reference sequence). The V segment lost 6 bases and the J segment 5 bases; nucleotides outside the gene matches: 12. In nucleotides, the CDR3 is TGCAGTGCCGCCCGACAGGGCTCTTTGGAGACCCAGTACTTC. Protein sequence: CSAARQGSLETQYF.

CDR3 protein: CASSEWERGETQYF. The CDR3 nucleotides are TGTGCCAGCAGTGAATGGGAGCGGGGTGAGACCCAGTACTTC. The chain uses TRBV25-1 and TRBJ2-5, with 7 bases aligning to TRBD2. Trimming at V came to 1 base and at J to 5 bases, leaving 4 bases not matched to a gene. CDR1 and CDR2 (germline): MGHDK, SYGVNS. This CDR3 has 14 amino acids.

The chain joins TRBV6-2 or TRBV6-3 to TRBJ2-3; D is unresolved. There are 14 residues in the CDR3. Germline CDR1 and CDR2: MNHEY and SVGEGT. V shed 7 bases and J shed 3 bases, with 14 bases lying between them. In DNA form, the CDR3 reads TGTGCCAGCAACGAACTAATATGGACAGATACGCAGTATTTT. It translates to CASNELIWTDTQYF.

This chain connects TRBV24-1 to TRBJ1-1; D is perhaps TRBD1 (5 bases). V dropped 9 bases and J dropped 4 bases, with 23 bases sitting between them. The CDR3 is made up of 16 amino acids. Germline V gene sequence: CDR1 KGHDR, CDR2 SFDVKD. The CDR3 nucleotides read TGTGCCACCGCTCTGTTCATCATTCTCGGGGGCACTGAAGCTTTCTTT. It codes for CATALFIILGGTEAFF.

The chain links TRBV4-2 to TRBJ2-7; possibly TRBD2 for D (5 bases). The CDR3 sequence is 12 residues long. V lost 1 base and J lost 5, with 6 bases in between. The V gene's germline CDR1 is LGHNA and CDR2 YNFKEQ. The CDR3 sequence: CASSQVSDEQYF. The CDR3, as DNA: TGTGCCAGCAGCCAAGTTAGCGACGAGCAGTACTTC.

This clonotype was counted at least ten times. J is TRBJ2-4 and V is TRBV20-1; no firm D call. CDR1 and CDR2 from the germline V gene are DFQATT and SNEGSKA (reference sequence). V lost 5 bases and J lost 0, with 11 bases in between. The CDR3 sequence is 14 residues long. The CDR3 region is CSARDVLAKNIQYF. As DNA, the CDR3 is TGCAGTGCTCGTGACGTGCTAGCCAAAAACATTCAGTACTTC.

This clonotype turned up a few times. The chain recombines TRBV7-2 with TRBJ2-2; D possibly corresponds to TRBD2 (5 bases). V was clipped by 3 bases and J by 3 bases, with 8 bases between them. Germline CDR1 and CDR2: SGHTA and FQGNSA. CDR3 length equals 14 residues. The CDR3 DNA is TGTGCCAGCAGCTTTACTAGAGACACCGGGGAGCTGTTTTTT. It translates to CASSFTRDTGELFF.

This clonotype showed up many times. V and J are TRBV10-3 and TRBJ1-1, with 7 bases that match TRBD1. Unmatched junction bases numbered 12, after V lost 0 bases and J lost 8 bases. The CDR3 sequence is 16 residues long. Germline assignment: CDR1 ENHRY and CDR2 SYGVKD. CDR3 DNA sequence: TGTGCCATCAGTGAGTCAGGGGGGGAGGGGGCGTCGGAAGCTTTCTTT. Encoded protein: CAISESGGEGASEAFF.